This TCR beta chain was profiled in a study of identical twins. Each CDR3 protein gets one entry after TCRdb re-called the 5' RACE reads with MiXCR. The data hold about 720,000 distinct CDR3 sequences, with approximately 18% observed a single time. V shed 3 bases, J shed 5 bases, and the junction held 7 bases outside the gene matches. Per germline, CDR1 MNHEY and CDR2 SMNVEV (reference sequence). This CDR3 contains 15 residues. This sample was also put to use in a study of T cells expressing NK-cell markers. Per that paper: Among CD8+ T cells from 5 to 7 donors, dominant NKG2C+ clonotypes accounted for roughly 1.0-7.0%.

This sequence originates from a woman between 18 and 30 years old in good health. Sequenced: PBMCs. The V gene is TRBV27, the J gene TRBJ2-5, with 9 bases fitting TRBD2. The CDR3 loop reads CASSFSERGVETQYF. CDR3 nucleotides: TGTGCCAGCAGTTTCTCTGAGCGGGGGGTGGAGACCCAGTACTTC.